These 6 T cell receptor beta chains were sequenced from one sample in a study of blood T cell repertoires in COVID-19. Method: immunoSEQ multiplex PCR; TCRdb's copy keeps in-frame clones and lacks some. The sample has a few hundred thousand clones; around 90% are singletons. The sequencing sample was made of peripheral blood. These receptors came from an older man with acute or convalescent COVID-19.

J is TRBJ1-5 and V is TRBV10-1, with D hard to call. Trimming removed 5 bases from V and 0 bases from J, with 8 bases in between. The CDR3 contains 14 residues. Germline assignment: CDR1 WNHNN and CDR2 SYGVQD (reference sequence). The CDR3 spells CASSYDTSNQPQHF. CDR3 nucleotide sequence: TGCGCCAGCAGTTATGACACTAGCAATCAGCCCCAGCATTTT.

The chain links TRBV19 to TRBJ1-2, with 7 bases fitting TRBD1. Per the germline V gene, CDR1 is LNHDA and CDR2 is SQIVND (reference sequence). V lost 7 bases to trimming and J lost 3 bases; unmatched junction nucleotides: 11. The length of the CDR3 is 15 residues. CDR3 in DNA: TGTGCCAGTACCTCCCGACAGGGAGGATACTATGGCTACACCTTC. Translation gives CASTSRQGGYYGYTF.

This clone was seen just once. The V gene is TRBV7-8, the J gene TRBJ2-7; 8 nucleotides agree with TRBD1. V trimming: 11 bases; J trimming: 2 bases; junction bases outside the gene matches: 14. This CDR3 is 15 amino acids long. Germline CDR1 is SGHVS and CDR2 is FQNEAQ. CDR3: CASKGTGTSPYEQYF. The CDR3 DNA sequence: TGTGCCTCAAAGGGGACAGGTACTTCCCCCTACGAGCAGTACTTC.

This chain uses TRBV27 with TRBJ1-2; tentatively, D is TRBD1 (5 bases). With 2 bases removed from V and 3 bases from J, the gap between germline ends came to 16 bases. Germline V CDR1 and CDR2: MNHEY, SMNVEV (reference sequence). CDR3 size: 16 residues. The CDR3 spells CASSLEGGVQYYGYTF. CDR3 coding DNA: TGTGCCAGCAGTTTAGAGGGAGGGGTGCAATACTATGGCTACACCTTC.

This clone was observed a single time. Here the CDR3 reads CASTKGQGYYGYTF. The DNA of the CDR3 is TGTGCCAGCACTAAAGGACAGGGGTACTATGGCTACACCTTC. V is TRBV5-4 and J is TRBJ1-2, with TRBD1 matching 9 bases. The CDR3 spans 14 residues. V trimming: 6 bases; J trimming: 3 bases; junction bases outside the gene matches: 6. CDR1 and CDR2 from the germline V gene are SGHNT and YYREEE (reference sequence). Based on the CDR3 plus reference TRBV5-4 and TRBJ1-2, the full variable domain is ETGVTQSPTHLIKTRGQQVTLRCSSQSGHNTVSWYQQALGQGPQFIFQYYREEENGRGNFPPRFSGLQFPNYSSELNVNALELDDSALYLCASTKGQGYYGYTFGSGTRLTVV.

This clone was recorded once. This sequence joins TRBV14 and TRBJ2-1; D is ambiguous. The V end lost 1 base, the J end lost 3 bases, and 10 bases lay between the germline ends. CDR3 length: 15 amino acids. Germline loops: CDR1 SGHDN, CDR2 FVKESK. The CDR3: CASSQGSYLYNEQFF. CDR3 sequence (DNA): TGTGCCAGCAGCCAAGGTTCCTACCTCTACAATGAGCAGTTCTTC. Full variable domain (remainder filled in from reference TRBV14 and TRBJ2-1): EAGVTQFPSHSVIEKGQTVTLRCDPISGHDNLYWYRRVMGKEIKFLLHFVKESKQDESGMPNNRFLAERTGGTYSTLKVQPAELEDSGVYFCASSQGSYLYNEQFFGPGTRLTVL.